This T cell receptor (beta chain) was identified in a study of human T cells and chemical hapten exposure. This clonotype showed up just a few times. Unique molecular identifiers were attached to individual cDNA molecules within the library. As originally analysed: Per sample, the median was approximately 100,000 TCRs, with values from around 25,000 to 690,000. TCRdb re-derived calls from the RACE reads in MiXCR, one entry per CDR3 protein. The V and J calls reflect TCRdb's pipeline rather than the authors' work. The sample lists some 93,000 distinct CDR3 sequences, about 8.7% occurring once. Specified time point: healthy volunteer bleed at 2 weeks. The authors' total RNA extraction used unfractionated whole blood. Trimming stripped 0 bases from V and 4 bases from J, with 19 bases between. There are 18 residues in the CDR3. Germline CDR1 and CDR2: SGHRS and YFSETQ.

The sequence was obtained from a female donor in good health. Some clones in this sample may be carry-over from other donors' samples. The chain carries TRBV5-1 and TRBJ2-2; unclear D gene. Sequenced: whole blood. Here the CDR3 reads CASSLVFGATPGTGELFF. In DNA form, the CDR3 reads TGCGCCAGCAGCTTGGTGTTTGGCGCGACCCCGGGCACCGGGGAGCTGTTTTTT.